The rows below give T cell receptor beta chains drawn from one sample of a study of T cells in Graves' hyperthyroidism and ophthalmopathy. MiXCR, run by TCRdb on the multiplex PCR reads, gives a single entry per CDR3 protein. The table lists about 360,000 distinct CDR3 sequences, roughly 13% of them singletons. What was sequenced was blood. The receptor source for this set is a woman between 18 and 29 years old with Graves' hyperthyroidism. Both conserved end residues are part of each CDR3. The order of the fields is D gene, clone size, J gene, V gene, CDR3 DNA, CDR3 protein. D genes are given only for firm matches. Clone sizes are given selectively: once, few, many, or a class where the clone is expanded.

NA	few	TRBJ2-2	TRBV6-1	TGTGCCAGCACCCCGTCGCAGTCCACCGGGGAGCTGTTTTTT	CASTPSQSTGELFF
NA	NA	TRBJ1-5	TRBV2	TGTGCCAGCAGTGAAATAACAGATAGCAATCAGCCCCAGCATTTT	CASSEITDSNQPQHF
NA	many	TRBJ2-3	TRBV20-1	TGCAGTGCTAGAGATAACTTAATTGGGCGGGCACCCACAGATACGCAGTATTTT	CSARDNLIGRAPTDTQYF
NA	few	TRBJ1-2	TRBV20-1	TGCAGTGCTAGAGTCCGGGGAGACCATGGCTACACCTTC	CSARVRGDHGYTF
NA	many	TRBJ2-2	TRBV6-2/TRBV6-3	TGTGCCAGCAGTTACGGGAAGGGGATGAACACCGGGGAGCTGTTTTTT	CASSYGKGMNTGELFF
NA	many	TRBJ2-3	TRBV20-1	TGCAGTGCGGAGGAGGGTAGCGGCCTCACAGATACGCAGTATTTT	CSAEEGSGLTDTQYF
NA	many	TRBJ2-3	TRBV5-6	TGTGCCAGCAGCTTCTTGAACGTAGAGCCCCGAGATACGCAGTATTTT	CASSFLNVEPRDTQYF
TRBD1	few	TRBJ1-4	TRBV4-1	TGCGCCAGCAGCCAAGAGGGACAGGGGGGAAGGTCTTCCCATCGAAAACTGTTTTTT	CASSQEGQGGRSSHRKLFF
NA	many	TRBJ1-1	TRBV3-1	TGTGCCAGCTCAGAGTTGGGCAGGTCGAACACTGAAGCTTTCTTT	CASSELGRSNTEAFF
NA	NA	TRBJ2-7	TRBV19	TGTGCCAGTAGTCCGCCCTTAGTATTCGGCGAGCAGCACTTC	CASSPPLVFGEQHF
TRBD1	few	TRBJ1-1	TRBV10-3	TGTGCCATCAGTGAGACACCGGGACAGGGGGATGCTTTCTTT	CAISETPGQGDAFF
TRBD2	NA	TRBJ2-1	TRBV20-1	TGCAGTGCTAGGCTAGCGGGAGCTGACTGCAATGAGCAGTTCTTC	CSARLAGADCNEQFF
NA	NA	TRBJ1-5	TRBV15	TGTGCCACCAGCAGATTCGGGGGCACTGCTCAGCCCCAGCATTTT	CATSRFGGTAQPQHF
NA	many	TRBJ1-4	TRBV7-2	TGTGCCAGCAGCTTAGTTGTTGCCTTACGAGAAAAACTGTTTTTT	CASSLVVALREKLFF
TRBD1	many	TRBJ1-2	TRBV28	TGTGCCAGCAGTCTATTGTCGCCACAGGGGATCTATGGCTACACCTTC	CASSLLSPQGIYGYTF
TRBD1	many	TRBJ2-7	TRBV6-5	TGTGCCAGCAGTTACTCATTAGGGACAGGGCATTCCGGTTCCTACGAGCAGTACTTC	CASSYSLGTGHSGSYEQYF